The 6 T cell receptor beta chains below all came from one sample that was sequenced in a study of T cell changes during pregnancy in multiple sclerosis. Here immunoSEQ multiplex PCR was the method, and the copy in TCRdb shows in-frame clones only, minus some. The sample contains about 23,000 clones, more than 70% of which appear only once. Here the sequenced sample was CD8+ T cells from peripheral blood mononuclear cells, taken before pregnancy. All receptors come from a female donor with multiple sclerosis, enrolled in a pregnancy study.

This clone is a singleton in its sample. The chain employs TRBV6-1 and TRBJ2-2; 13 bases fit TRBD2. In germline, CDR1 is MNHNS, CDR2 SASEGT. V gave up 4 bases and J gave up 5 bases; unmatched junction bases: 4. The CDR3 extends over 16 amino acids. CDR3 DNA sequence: TGTGCCAGCAGTGGGGGACTAGCGGGACGAACCGGGGAGCTGTTTTTT. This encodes CASSGGLAGRTGELFF.

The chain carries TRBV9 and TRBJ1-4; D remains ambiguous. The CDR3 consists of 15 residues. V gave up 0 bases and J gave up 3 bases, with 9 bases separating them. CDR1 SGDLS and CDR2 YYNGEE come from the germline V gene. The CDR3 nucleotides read TGTGCCAGCAGCGTAGGTGGCAGATCTAATGAAAAACTGTTTTTT. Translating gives CASSVGGRSNEKLFF. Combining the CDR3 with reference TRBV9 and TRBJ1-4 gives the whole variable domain DSGVTQTPKHLITATGQRVTLRCSPRSGDLSVYWYQQSLDQGLQFLIQYYNGEERAKGNILERFSAQQFPDLHSELNLSSLELGDSALYFCASSVGGRSNEKLFFGSGTQLSVL.

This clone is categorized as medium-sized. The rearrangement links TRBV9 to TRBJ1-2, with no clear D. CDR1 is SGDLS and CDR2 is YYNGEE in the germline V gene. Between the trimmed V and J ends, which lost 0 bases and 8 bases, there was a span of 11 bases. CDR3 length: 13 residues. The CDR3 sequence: CASSVVEGKGYTF. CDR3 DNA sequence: TGTGCCAGCAGCGTAGTGGAGGGTAAAGGCTACACCTTC.

The CDR3 loop reads CASTAGGQLTEAFF. DNA of the CDR3: TGCGCCAGCACTGCTGGGGGACAGCTCACTGAAGCTTTCTTT. The V gene is TRBV5-1, the J gene TRBJ1-1; TRBD1 aligns across 7 bases. The V gene's germline CDR1 is SGHRS and CDR2 YFSETQ. The J segment lost 4 bases and the V segment lost 6 bases, leaving 9 bases of the junction unmatched. The CDR3 extends over 14 amino acids.

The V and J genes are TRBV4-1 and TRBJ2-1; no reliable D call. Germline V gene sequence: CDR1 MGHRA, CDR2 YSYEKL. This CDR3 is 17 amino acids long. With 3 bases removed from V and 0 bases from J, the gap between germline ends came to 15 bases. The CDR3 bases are TGCGCCAGCAGCCATCGTCTGTCGCCTAGCTCCTACAATGAGCAGTTCTTC. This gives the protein CASSHRLSPSSYNEQFF.

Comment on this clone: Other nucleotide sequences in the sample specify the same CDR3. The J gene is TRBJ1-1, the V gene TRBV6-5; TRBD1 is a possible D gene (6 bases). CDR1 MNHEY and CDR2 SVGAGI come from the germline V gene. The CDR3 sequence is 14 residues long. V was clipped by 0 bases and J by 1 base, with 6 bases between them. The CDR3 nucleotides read TGTGCCAGCAGTTACTCGACAGGGAACACTGAAGCTTTCTTT. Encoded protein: CASSYSTGNTEAFF.